Included here is one TCR beta chain sequence, with context. In the original processing: Amplified reference gene primers provided the basis for estimating nucleated cell counts. Sequencing was performed with immunoSEQ multiplex PCR; in TCRdb, only in-frame clones are kept and a portion is missing. The V and J calls and clone size are taken from that table; D and trimming were inferred from the DNA. This table holds tens of thousands of clones, roughly 92% found once. The data are from a study of blood T cell repertoires in COVID-19. Study details: COVID-19 samples from acute and convalescent phases originated in the United States, Italy and Spain. PBMCs, B-cell-depleted T cells, or T cells provided the cDNA or gDNA that made up the material.

The sequenced sample was peripheral blood. This sequence was found in a human donor in a cohort sampled during active COVID-19.

This chain's CDR3 is CASSQGGQGPYEQFF. The CDR3 DNA reads TGTGCCAGCAGCCAAGGAGGACAGGGCCCTTATGAGCAGTTCTTC. The genes are TRBV3-1 (or the pseudogene TRBV3-2) and TRBJ2-1; 8 positions agree with TRBD1. CDR1 is LGHDT, CDR2 YNNKEL, per germline (reference sequence). V was clipped by 1 base and J by 8 bases; unmatched bases: 7. The CDR3 has 15 residues.